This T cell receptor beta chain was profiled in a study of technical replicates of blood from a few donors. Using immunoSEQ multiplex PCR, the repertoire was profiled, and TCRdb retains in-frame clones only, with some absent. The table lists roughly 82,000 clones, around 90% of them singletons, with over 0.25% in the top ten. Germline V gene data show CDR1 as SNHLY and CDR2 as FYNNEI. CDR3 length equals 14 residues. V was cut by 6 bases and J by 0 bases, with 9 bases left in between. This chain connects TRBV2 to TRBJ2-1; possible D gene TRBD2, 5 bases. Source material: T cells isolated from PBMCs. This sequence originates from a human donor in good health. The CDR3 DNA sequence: TGTGCCAGCAGGAGCGGAGCCTCCTACAATGAGCAGTTCTTC. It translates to CASRSGASYNEQFF.